This T cell receptor (beta chain) is drawn from a study of T cell changes during pregnancy in multiple sclerosis. Produced via immunoSEQ multiplex PCR; TCRdb's table is partial and in-frame only. In the table there are approximately 99,000 clones, under 95% of which are singletons. Looked up from germline, CDR1 is MGHRA and CDR2 is YSYEKL. This CDR3 is built from 13 residues. Sequenced here: peripheral blood, sampled after pregnancy. This receptor was taken from a female donor with multiple sclerosis, enrolled in a pregnancy study. The genes are TRBV4-1 and TRBJ2-5; possible D gene TRBD2, 5 bases. The J call may not be correct, given that the DNA end is closer to TRBJ2-7. CDR3 in amino acids: CASSHDEGYEQYF. The CDR3 region has the DNA TGCGCCAGCAGCCACGACGAGGGCTACGAGCAGTACTTC.